This TCR beta chain is from a study of CD8+CD57+ T cells in acquired aplastic anemia. The study's findings and limits: The study identified twenty-nine CD8+ CDR3 sequences shared by patients and controls.

On this clonotype: The antigen remains undetermined. With a much larger clone just one base away, this may be a read error.

TCR beta VDJ and CDR3 profiles were obtained from a genomic DNA template. TCRdb re-analysed the reads in MiXCR, keeping a single row per CDR3 protein. The data contain about 180,000 distinct CDR3 sequences, approximately 49% of them singletons. The germline V gene has CDR1 LNHDA and CDR2 SQIVND (reference sequence). The CDR3 is 14 amino acids. The germline V and J ends were trimmed by 4 bases and 8 bases, with 18 bases remaining between them. The sequence was obtained from a human donor in good health. Sequenced material: sorted CD4+, CD8+, or CD8+CD57+ T cells (not recorded which) from PBMCs. The chain combines TRBV19 with TRBJ2-7, with a weak D call TRBD2 (5 bases). CDR3 in DNA: TGTGCCAGTAGTAGGAGAGGGCAGTTTGACAAGCAGTACTTC. This codes for CASSRRGQFDKQYF.